The rows below give T cell receptor beta chains drawn from one sample of a study of blood T cell repertoires in COVID-19. Method: immunoSEQ multiplex PCR; TCRdb's copy keeps in-frame clones and lacks some. Of around 200,000 clones listed, 88% are singletons. Source material: peripheral blood. These receptors all stem from a man younger than 35 with active or convalescent COVID-19. Each CDR3 is given with its conserved first and last residue. D genes are given only for firm matches. Size values are once, few and many counts, or a class for expanded clones, and some rows have none.

cdr3_aa: CASSQDRWVTFNYGYTF; cdr3_nt: TGTGCCAGCAGCCAAGATAGATGGGTGACTTTTAACTATGGCTACACCTTC; d_call: -; v_call: TRBV4-2; j_call: TRBJ1-2; clone_size: -
cdr3_aa: CASSLDVGGPEAFF; cdr3_nt: TGTGCCAGCAGCTTGGATGTCGGAGGCCCTGAAGCTTTCTTT; d_call: -; v_call: TRBV5-5; j_call: TRBJ1-1; clone_size: -
cdr3_aa: CSVETYEGRWGYTF; cdr3_nt: TGCAGCGTTGAAACGTATGAGGGTCGATGGGGCTACACCTTC; d_call: -; v_call: TRBV29-1; j_call: TRBJ1-2; clone_size: -
cdr3_aa: CASSPGASGAPDTQYF; cdr3_nt: TGTGCCAGCAGCCCGGGCGCGTCAGGGGCGCCAGATACGCAGTATTTT; d_call: -; v_call: TRBV5-4; j_call: TRBJ2-3; clone_size: -
cdr3_aa: CVTIALQGVRGAVF; cdr3_nt: TGTGTCACCATTGCGCTCCAGGGGGTTCGGGGAGCTGTTTTT; d_call: TRBD1; v_call: TRBV24-1; j_call: TRBJ2-2; clone_size: -
cdr3_aa: CASSQGPGTSYDEQYF; cdr3_nt: TGTGCCAGCAGCCAGGGCCCGGGGACTAGCTATGACGAGCAGTACTTC; d_call: TRBD2; v_call: TRBV11-2; j_call: TRBJ2-7; clone_size: -
cdr3_aa: CASSSGPLAGTLLAKNIQYF; cdr3_nt: TGTGCCAGCAGTTCCGGCCCACTAGCGGGGACCTTACTAGCCAAAAACATTCAGTACTTC; d_call: TRBD2; v_call: TRBV27; j_call: TRBJ2-4; clone_size: -
cdr3_aa: CASSAQGNIQYF; cdr3_nt: TGTGCCAGCAGCGCCCAGGGAAACATTCAGTACTTC; d_call: -; v_call: TRBV9; j_call: TRBJ2-4; clone_size: -
cdr3_aa: CASSSRNQETQYF; cdr3_nt: TGCGCCAGCAGCTCTAGAAATCAAGAGACCCAGTACTTC; d_call: -; v_call: TRBV5-1; j_call: TRBJ2-5; clone_size: -
cdr3_aa: CASSSLGGNTEAFF; cdr3_nt: TGTGCCAGCAGTTCTCTAGGTGGGAACACTGAAGCTTTCTTT; d_call: -; v_call: TRBV6-2/TRBV6-3; j_call: TRBJ1-1; clone_size: -
cdr3_aa: CASSPTGQVGTEAFF; cdr3_nt: TGTGCCAGCAGCCCGACAGGACAGGTGGGCACTGAAGCTTTCTTT; d_call: TRBD1; v_call: TRBV9; j_call: TRBJ1-1; clone_size: few
cdr3_aa: CSVGEREGTEQYF; cdr3_nt: TGCAGCGTTGGGGAGCGGGAGGGTACCGAGCAGTACTTC; d_call: TRBD2; v_call: TRBV29-1; j_call: TRBJ2-7; clone_size: -
cdr3_aa: CASSLEPLGGTGELFF; cdr3_nt: TGTGCCAGCAGCTTAGAACCTTTGGGGGGCACCGGGGAGCTGTTTTTT; d_call: -; v_call: TRBV11-2; j_call: TRBJ2-2; clone_size: -
cdr3_aa: CASSLLSSSYNEQFF; cdr3_nt: TGTGCCAGCAGCTTACTATCGAGCTCCTACAATGAGCAGTTCTTC; d_call: -; v_call: TRBV7-8; j_call: TRBJ2-1; clone_size: -
cdr3_aa: CASSYSGGVNQPQHF; cdr3_nt: TGTGCCAGCAGTTACTCGGGCGGGGTGAATCAGCCCCAGCATTTT; d_call: -; v_call: TRBV6-2/TRBV6-3; j_call: TRBJ1-5; clone_size: -
cdr3_aa: CASSLGGYSYEQYF; cdr3_nt: TGTGCCAGCAGCTTGGGAGGGTACTCCTACGAGCAGTACTTC; d_call: -; v_call: TRBV5-4; j_call: TRBJ2-7; clone_size: -
cdr3_aa: CASSLRDRGLNEQFF; cdr3_nt: TGTGCCAGTAGTCTCCGGGACAGGGGTCTAAATGAGCAGTTCTTC; d_call: TRBD1; v_call: TRBV19; j_call: TRBJ2-1; clone_size: -
cdr3_aa: CASSSEGVPETQYF; cdr3_nt: TGCGCCAGCAGCTCGGAGGGAGTCCCAGAGACCCAGTACTTC; d_call: -; v_call: TRBV5-1; j_call: TRBJ2-5; clone_size: -
cdr3_aa: CASSKRQGYQETQYF; cdr3_nt: TGTGCCAGCAGCAAAAGACAGGGGTACCAAGAGACCCAGTACTTC; d_call: TRBD1; v_call: TRBV5-4; j_call: TRBJ2-5; clone_size: -
cdr3_aa: CAWAVTYTGELFF; cdr3_nt: TGTGCCTGGGCGGTAACCTACACCGGGGAGCTGTTTTTT; d_call: -; v_call: TRBV30; j_call: TRBJ2-2; clone_size: -
cdr3_aa: CASSPTSGGFPFSYEQYF; cdr3_nt: TGTGCCAGTAGTCCCACTTCGGGGGGGTTCCCGTTCTCCTACGAGCAGTACTTC; d_call: TRBD2; v_call: TRBV19; j_call: TRBJ2-7; clone_size: -
cdr3_aa: CASSLIGGRAEHRGAVF; cdr3_nt: TGTGCCAGCAGCTTAATCGGCGGGAGGGCCGAACACCGGGGAGCTGTTTTT; d_call: TRBD2; v_call: TRBV7-3; j_call: TRBJ2-2; clone_size: -